Each of the 32 T cell receptor beta chains below was sequenced from the same sample in a study of blood T cell repertoires in COVID-19. Assay used: immunoSEQ multiplex PCR; TCRdb lists only in-frame clones, some missing. This table holds some 120,000 clones, about 88% found once. The sequenced sample consisted of peripheral blood. All receptors derive from a man in his sixties with COVID-19, enrolled during active disease.

The CDR3: CASSSRTTGGTEAFF. The CDR3 bases are TGTGCCAGCAGCAGTCGAACGACAGGGGGCACTGAAGCTTTCTTT. The gene calls are TRBV7-9 and TRBJ1-1; TRBD1 aligns across 9 bases. The J segment lost 4 bases and the V segment lost 5 bases, leaving 8 bases of the junction unmatched. The germline V gene has CDR1 SEHNR and CDR2 FQNEAQ (reference sequence). The CDR3 runs 15 residues.

J is TRBJ2-5 and V is TRBV7-2; 8 bases fit TRBD1. Germline values: CDR1 SGHTA, CDR2 FQGNSA. The trim removed 5 bases at V and 1 base at J, leaving 3 bases unmatched. CDR3 length: 14 amino acids. The CDR3, as DNA: TGTGCCAGCAGCCCCGGACAGGGCCAAGAGACCCAGTACTTC. Translating it yields CASSPGQGQETQYF. Full variable domain (remainder filled in from reference TRBV7-2 and TRBJ2-5): GAGVSQSPSNKVTEKGKDVELRCDPISGHTALYWYRQSLGQGLEFLIYFQGNSAPDKSGLPSDRFSAERTGGSVSTLTIQRTQQEDSAVYLCASSPGQGQETQYFGPGTRLLVL.

The sample holds a few counts of this clone. Different DNA sequences within this sample yield the same CDR3. This sequence joins TRBV4-3 and TRBJ1-1; no clear D. The CDR3 consists of 14 residues. Germline loops: CDR1 LGHNA, CDR2 YSLEER. V gave up 0 bases and J gave up 1 base, with 6 bases separating them. Written as DNA, the CDR3 is TGCGCCAGCAGCCAAGATCTCGGGAACACTGAAGCTTTCTTT. Protein product: CASSQDLGNTEAFF.

This clone was detected only once. V usage is TRBV19 and J usage is TRBJ1-1; weak D call: TRBD1 (6 bases). Per germline, CDR1 LNHDA and CDR2 SQIVND (reference sequence). Trimming took off 5 bases at V and 5 bases at J, with 18 bases between the two ends. The CDR3 spans 15 residues. CDR3 DNA: TGTGCCAGTAGTTCCAGCACAGGGAGGGGAACTGAAGCTTTCTTT. Translation gives CASSSSTGRGTEAFF.

A remark on this clone: Other DNA sequences of this sample code for an identical CDR3. V usage is TRBV3-1 (or the pseudogene TRBV3-2) and J usage is TRBJ2-1; no firm D call. Per germline, CDR1 LGHDT and CDR2 YNNKEL (reference sequence). V was clipped by 0 bases and J by 4 bases, with 4 bases between them. The CDR3 runs to 13 residues. This CDR3 reads CASSQDRYNEQFF. The CDR3 DNA reads TGTGCCAGCAGCCAAGATAGATACAATGAGCAGTTCTTC.

V usage is TRBV15 and J usage is TRBJ1-1, with TRBD1 matching 12 bases. Looked up from germline, CDR1 is LNHNV and CDR2 is YYDKDF (reference sequence). The CDR3 extends over 16 amino acids. V dropped 5 bases and J dropped 4; count of bases not matched to a gene: 8. The CDR3 nucleotides read TGTGCCACCAGCCTCCCGGGACAGGGGGCATTCACTGAAGCTTTCTTT. Its protein product is CATSLPGQGAFTEAFF.

The CDR3 DNA reads as TGTGCCAGCAGTGACAAAGAGGGGACAGGGCTATCTGACAATCAGCCCCAGCATTTT. Its translation is CASSDKEGTGLSDNQPQHF. The genes are TRBV6-4 and TRBJ1-5, with TRBD1 matching over 9 bases. The V segment lost 2 bases and the J segment 3 bases; nucleotides outside the gene matches: 14. Germline loops: CDR1 MRHNA, CDR2 SNTAGT. The CDR3 loop spans 19 amino acids.

The chain links TRBV3-1 (or the pseudogene TRBV3-2) to TRBJ2-7; D is possibly TRBD2 (6 bases). The CDR3 extends over 15 amino acids. Germline assignment: CDR1 LGHDT and CDR2 YNNKEL (reference sequence). V lost 2 bases, J lost 2 bases, and 13 bases lay in between. CDR3 sequence: CASSQIPEGTYEQYF. As DNA, the CDR3 is TGTGCCAGCAGCCAAATTCCGGAGGGGACCTACGAGCAGTACTTC.

The chain couples TRBV11-2 to TRBJ2-1; D not certain. V was clipped by 5 bases and J by 0 bases, with 11 bases between them. The CDR3 extends over 15 amino acids. Per the germline V gene, CDR1 is SGHAT and CDR2 is FQNNGV. CDR3 amino acids: CASSQTLPSYNEQFF. The CDR3 region has the DNA TGTGCCAGCAGCCAAACTTTACCCTCCTACAATGAGCAGTTCTTC. Full variable domain (missing parts from reference TRBV11-2 and TRBJ2-1): EAGVAQSPRYKIIEKRQSVAFWCNPISGHATLYWYQQILGQGPKLLIQFQNNGVVDDSQLPKDRFSAERLKGVDSTLKIQPAKLEDSAVYLCASSQTLPSYNEQFFGPGTRLTVL.

The J gene is TRBJ2-1, the V gene TRBV20-1; no reliable D call. Germline lookup yields CDR1 DFQATT and CDR2 SNEGSKA (reference sequence). Trimming pared 2 bases from V and 8 bases from J, leaving 7 bases between. The CDR3 is 11 amino acids. CDR3 coding DNA: TGCAGTGCTAGAAAGCTCTATGAGCAGTTCTTC. Translating it yields CSARKLYEQFF.

The rearrangement uses TRBV15 and TRBJ2-7, with 7 bases aligning to TRBD1. V lost 1 base, J lost 5 bases, and 8 bases stayed unmatched. CDR1 LNHNV and CDR2 YYDKDF come from the germline V gene (reference sequence). The CDR3 runs 15 residues. CDR3 DNA sequence: TGTGCCACCAGCAGAGGGTCCGACAGGGACCACGAGCAGTACTTC. Amino acid sequence: CATSRGSDRDHEQYF.

This clone was found a few times. CDR3 sequence: CASSVVAGGPTDTQYF. The CDR3 coding sequence is TGTGCCAGCAGCGTAGTAGCGGGAGGGCCCACAGATACGCAGTATTTT. The V gene is TRBV7-8, the J gene TRBJ2-3; 11 bases fit TRBD2. This CDR3 is 16 amino acids long. V lost 5 bases and J lost 2; bases outside the gene matches: 6. Germline-derived CDR1 and CDR2 are SGHVS and FQNEAQ.

The rearrangement links TRBV10-2 to TRBJ1-2, with 8 bases aligning to TRBD1. CDR1 is WSHSY, CDR2 SAAADI, per germline. The CDR3 contains 14 residues. V dropped 5 bases and J dropped 6; count of bases not matched to a gene: 8. The CDR3 bases are TGCGCCAGCAGTAGGGGACAGGCGGAGAATGGCTACACCTTC. Residues: CASSRGQAENGYTF.

This chain links TRBV19 with TRBJ2-3; 7 bases are a match to TRBD2. Per the germline V gene, CDR1 is LNHDA and CDR2 is SQIVND (reference sequence). The CDR3 is made up of 14 amino acids. The ends lost 0 bases at V and 6 bases at J; junction bases unmatched: 3. The CDR3 DNA sequence: TGTGCCAGTAGTATAGATAACGGGAGGGATACGCAGTATTTT. It yields the protein CASSIDNGRDTQYF.

A few counts support this clone. This chain links TRBV7-6 with TRBJ2-3, with D perhaps TRBD2 (5 bases). The length of the CDR3 is 13 residues. CDR1 is SGHVS and CDR2 is FNYEAQ in the germline V gene. V lost 5 bases and J 2 bases, leaving 8 bases between the germline ends. This CDR3 is CASSGRDTDTQYF. The DNA for the CDR3 is TGTGCCAGCAGCGGGAGAGACACAGATACGCAGTATTTT.

This clone was seen a single time. The V call is TRBV18, the J call TRBJ2-7; 8 positions agree with TRBD1. From germline, CDR1 is KGHSH and CDR2 LQKENI. V was pared by 3 bases and J by 4 bases, with 5 bases of the junction left unmatched. This CDR3 is 14 amino acids long. The CDR3 here is CASSPLQGVYEQYF. In DNA form, the CDR3 reads TGTGCCAGCTCACCCCTACAGGGGGTTTACGAGCAGTACTTC.

J is TRBJ1-1 and V is TRBV6-6; no firm D call. Between the trimmed V and J ends, which lost 7 bases and 1 base, there was a span of 7 bases. The V gene's germline CDR1 is MNHNY and CDR2 SVGAGI (reference sequence). The CDR3 extends over 12 amino acids. The CDR3 DNA reads TGTGCCAGCACCCGGGGGAACACTGAAGCTTTCTTT. As protein: CASTRGNTEAFF.

The DNA of the CDR3 is TGTGCCAGCAGCTACCGACAGGGGGCGGGAAATGGCTACACCTTC. This encodes CASSYRQGAGNGYTF. V usage is TRBV7-2 and J usage is TRBJ1-2; 10 bases fit TRBD1. CDR1 is SGHTA and CDR2 is FQGNSA in the germline V gene. Unmatched junction bases numbered 8, after V lost 4 bases and J lost 6 bases. The CDR3 has 15 residues. Full variable domain (outside the CDR3, taken from reference TRBV7-2 and TRBJ1-2): GAGVSQSPSNKVTEKGKDVELRCDPISGHTALYWYRQSLGQGLEFLIYFQGNSAPDKSGLPSDRFSAERTGGSVSTLTIQRTQQEDSAVYLCASSYRQGAGNGYTFGSGTRLTVV.

The V gene is TRBV5-1, the J gene TRBJ2-7; 7 nucleotides agree with TRBD1. CDR3 length equals 16 residues. Trimming removed 2 bases from V and 5 bases from J; junction bases left unmatched: 13. Germline CDR1 SGHRS, CDR2 YFSETQ. This chain's CDR3 is CASSFSITGAKDEQYF. CDR3 in DNA: TGCGCCAGCAGCTTTTCAATTACAGGGGCCAAGGACGAGCAGTACTTC.

A note on this clone: Relative to the germline gene, one junction end is altered; a read error may explain this. The rearrangement joins TRBV7-7 to TRBJ2-5; 8 nucleotides align to TRBD1. The CDR3 is made up of 16 amino acids. CDR1 is SSHAT and CDR2 is FNYEAQ in the germline V gene (reference sequence). CDR3 loop: CASSPGTGGYQETQYF. Written as DNA, the CDR3 is TGTGCTAGCAGCCCAGGGACAGGCGGGTACCAAGAGACCCAGTACTTC.

V usage is TRBV28 and J usage is TRBJ2-1; 8 bases match TRBD2. Looked up from germline, CDR1 is MDHEN and CDR2 is SYDVKM. V trimming: 2 bases; J trimming: 12 bases; junction bases outside the gene matches: 9. The CDR3 has 14 amino acids. The CDR3 sequence: CASSLDQSGSGQFF. The DNA of the CDR3 is TGTGCCAGCAGTTTAGATCAGAGCGGGAGCGGGCAGTTCTTC.

DNA for the CDR3: TGCGCCAGCAGTCAATCTAGCGGGGGAATAAGGGTTCAAGAGACCCAGTACTTC. It specifies CASSQSSGGIRVQETQYF. The chain recombines TRBV23-1 with TRBJ2-5; 9 bases align to TRBD2. TRBV23-1 is flagged as an ORF with uncertain function. V lost 0 bases, J lost 2 bases, and 10 bases stayed unmatched. This CDR3 is 18 amino acids long.

This clone was seen a single time. This sequence joins TRBV3-1 (or the pseudogene TRBV3-2) and TRBJ2-5; D is uncertain. V was clipped by 4 bases and J by 2 bases, with 14 bases between them. This CDR3 has 15 residues. Germline CDR1 and CDR2: LGHDT and YNNKEL (reference sequence). The CDR3 coding sequence is TGTGCCAGCAGCCCCTTTCGGAGTGGGCAAGAGACCCAGTACTTC. Its translation is CASSPFRSGQETQYF.

This CDR3 reads CASSRQSSGANVLTF. The DNA of the CDR3 is TGTGCCAGCAGCCGACAGTCCTCTGGGGCCAACGTCCTGACTTTC. The genes are TRBV27 and TRBJ2-6; D might be TRBD1 (5 bases). Germline loops: CDR1 MNHEY, CDR2 SMNVEV (reference sequence). The CDR3 runs to 15 residues. Deletions cut 6 bases from V and 0 bases from J, with 9 bases between.

This chain links TRBV6-5 with TRBJ1-1; 9 bases are a match to TRBD1. The CDR3 contains 14 residues. Germline values: CDR1 MNHEY, CDR2 SVGAGI. J was trimmed by 5 bases and V by 6 bases; bases with no gene match: 7. CDR3 sequence reads: CASRLQGASTEAFF. CDR3 DNA: TGTGCCAGCAGACTACAGGGGGCTTCGACTGAAGCTTTCTTT.

This rearrangement joins TRBV7-9 to TRBJ2-7, with 11 bases that match TRBD1. Germline lookup yields CDR1 SEHNR and CDR2 FQNEAQ (reference sequence). The J segment lost 0 bases and the V segment lost 4 bases, leaving 5 bases of the junction unmatched. This CDR3 is built from 16 residues. CDR3 in amino acids: CASSSPGQGDSYEQYF. The DNA of the CDR3 is TGTGCCAGCAGCTCTCCGGGACAGGGGGACTCCTACGAGCAGTACTTC.

V gene TRBV27 combines with J gene TRBJ2-1; 11 nucleotides match TRBD2. Trimming cost V 3 bases and J 4 bases; bases outside gene matches: 2. Germline V gives CDR1 MNHEY, CDR2 SMNVEV (reference sequence). The CDR3 covers 15 residues. The CDR3 protein is CASSLGLAEYNEQFF. The CDR3, as DNA: TGTGCCAGCAGTTTGGGACTAGCGGAATACAATGAGCAGTTCTTC.

The J gene is TRBJ1-1, the V gene TRBV3-1 (or the pseudogene TRBV3-2), with 7 bases matching TRBD1. Per germline, CDR1 LGHDT and CDR2 YNNKEL (reference sequence). The CDR3 is 15 amino acids. V was clipped by 4 bases and J by 2 bases; unmatched bases: 7. The CDR3 region is CASSPLGTVNTEAFF. DNA for the CDR3: TGTGCCAGCAGCCCCCTAGGGACAGTTAACACTGAAGCTTTCTTT.

The V gene is TRBV7-3, the J gene TRBJ2-1, with TRBD2 matching 10 bases. This CDR3 is 17 amino acids long. CDR1 is SGHTA and CDR2 is FQGTGA in the germline V gene. The junction had 7 bases not matched to a gene; V was cut back by 5 bases and J by 0 bases. The CDR3 spells CASSPGTSAYSYNEQFF. CDR3 bases: TGTGCCAGCAGCCCTGGGACTAGCGCCTACTCCTACAATGAGCAGTTCTTC.

The gene calls are TRBV7-8 and TRBJ2-7, with a tentative D call TRBD2 (5 bases). There are 16 residues in the CDR3. CDR1 and CDR2 (germline): SGHVS, FQNEAQ. The V gene lost 3 bases and the J gene lost 1 base, with 16 bases spanning the gap. The CDR3, as DNA: TGTGCCAGCAGCTTTCCGTGGGTTCGGGGTTCCTACGAGCAGTACTTC. Protein product: CASSFPWVRGSYEQYF.

The V and J genes are TRBV2 and TRBJ1-5, with 8 positions matching TRBD1. Germline CDR1 is SNHLY and CDR2 is FYNNEI. The CDR3 sequence is 16 residues long. With V trimmed by 7 bases and J by 1 base, 9 bases remained unmatched. The CDR3 region has the DNA TGTGCCAGCACCGGGTGGACAGGGATGAGCAATCAGCCCCAGCATTTT. This sequence encodes CASTGWTGMSNQPQHF.

V usage is TRBV5-1 and J usage is TRBJ2-3; 7 bases fit TRBD2. The V and J ends lost 0 bases and 3 bases, in that order; junction bases with no gene match: 7. The CDR3 has 16 residues. Germline CDR1 is SGHRS and CDR2 is YFSETQ. The CDR3 region has the DNA TGCGCCAGCAGCTTGGTCGGGACTAAGGGAACAGATACGCAGTATTTT. It translates to CASSLVGTKGTDTQYF.